Below are 21 T cell receptor beta chains sequenced from a single sample in a study (dated by TCRdb to the mid-2010s). Library method: 5' RACE. The reads were generated on an Illumina MiSeq. TCRdb reran the public reads through fastp at Q25 and MiXCR, keeping productive beta chains. Merged by CDR3 protein, the rows form single entries marked with the most common genes and DNA. The table for this sample lists about 54,000 distinct CDR3 sequences; more than 15% of them were counted only once. Over 2% of the sample is taken by the ten largest. Sequences were obtained from naive CD4+ T cells sorted from blood. This sample's cell subset or site label indicates: naive CD4+ T cells, CD4+CD45RA+CD25-. These receptors were collected from a female donor with breast cancer.

The V call is TRBV20-1, the J call TRBJ2-3, with D perhaps TRBD1 or TRBD2 (7 bases each). Trimming left V 7 bases short and J 1 base short, with 15 bases between. CDR1 is DFQATT and CDR2 is SNEGSKA in the germline V gene (reference sequence). CDR3 length: 14 residues. The CDR3 is CSVKGAGGTDTQYF. The CDR3 DNA is TGCAGTGTCAAGGGGGCGGGGGGCACAGATACGCAGTATTTT.

This clonotype was seen only a few times. The rearrangement joins TRBV28 to TRBJ2-7; 7 bases fit TRBD2. The length of the CDR3 is 16 residues. With 3 bases clipped from V and 2 bases from J, the junction kept 10 bases outside the gene matches. Germline lookup yields CDR1 MDHEN and CDR2 SYDVKM. The CDR3 region is CASSFHLAELTYEQYF. CDR3 sequence (DNA): TGTGCCAGCAGTTTCCATCTAGCGGAACTAACCTACGAGCAGTACTTC. The variable domain in full, with the rest retrieved from reference TRBV28 and TRBJ2-7, is DVKVTQSSRYLVKRTGEKVFLECVQDMDHENMFWYRQDPGLGLRLIYFSYDVKMKEKGDIPEGYSVSREKKERFSLILESASTNQTSMYLCASSFHLAELTYEQYFGPGTRLTVT.

This clonotype was seen ten or more times. The chain carries TRBV5-1 and TRBJ2-5, with 10 bases fitting TRBD1. Per the germline V gene, CDR1 is SGHRS and CDR2 is YFSETQ. The CDR3 totals 15 residues. The V segment lost 3 bases and the J segment 5 bases; nucleotides outside the gene matches: 7. Here the CDR3 reads CASSSGDRGLETQYF. CDR3 sequence (DNA): TGCGCCAGCAGCTCCGGAGACAGGGGGCTGGAGACCCAGTACTTC. Full variable domain (remainder filled in from reference TRBV5-1 and TRBJ2-5): KAGVTQTPRYLIKTRGQQVTLSCSPISGHRSVSWYQQTPGQGLQFLFEYFSETQRNKGNFPGRFSGRQFSNSRSEMNVSTLELGDSALYLCASSSGDRGLETQYFGPGTRLLVL.

In its sample, this clonotype was seen many times. The chain combines TRBV12-3 or TRBV12-4 with TRBJ1-1, with unresolved D. This CDR3 has 16 amino acids. The ends were cut back, 7 bases at V and 1 base at J, with 19 bases in the middle. CDR3 residues: CASKLKGQVPNTEAFF. The CDR3 region has the DNA TGTGCCAGCAAACTTAAAGGGCAGGTCCCGAACACTGAAGCTTTCTTT.

Details on this clonotype: One end of the junction varies from germline; a read error may be responsible. The V gene is TRBV3-1, the J gene TRBJ2-2; D is possibly TRBD1 or TRBD2 (5 bases each). The germline CDR1 and CDR2 sequences are LGHDT and YNNKEL (reference sequence). The CDR3 extends over 14 amino acids. CDR3 sequence (DNA): TGTGCCGGCAGCCATTGGGACGACCCTGGGCGGCTGTTTTTT. Its translation is CAGSHWDDPGRLFF. Together with reference TRBV3-1 and TRBJ2-2, the CDR3 gives the full variable domain: DTAVSQTPKYLVTQMGNDKSIKCEQNLGHDTMYWYKQDSKKFLKIMFSYNNKELIINETVPNRFSPKSPDKAHLNLHINSLELGDSAVYFCAGSHWDDPGRLFFGEGSRLTVL.

This clonotype was found a few times. This rearrangement joins TRBV11-2 to TRBJ2-3; D possibly corresponds to TRBD1 (6 bases). Germline lookup yields CDR1 SGHAT and CDR2 FQNNGV. There are 19 residues in the CDR3. The V and J ends lost 4 bases and 2 bases respectively, with 25 bases between them. The CDR3 nucleotides read TGTGCCAGCAGCTCCGCGGCAGGCAGAAGGGGGACGTACACAGATACGCAGTATTTT. This sequence encodes CASSSAAGRRGTYTDTQYF. Full variable domain (outside the CDR3, taken from reference TRBV11-2 and TRBJ2-3): EAGVAQSPRYKIIEKRQSVAFWCNPISGHATLYWYQQILGQGPKLLIQFQNNGVVDDSQLPKDRFSAERLKGVDSTLKIQPAKLEDSAVYLCASSSAAGRRGTYTDTQYFGPGTRLTVL.

This clonotype was picked up a small number of times. This chain joins TRBV5-1 and TRBJ2-5, with D perhaps being TRBD1 or TRBD2 (5 bases each). CDR1 is SGHRS and CDR2 is YFSETQ in the germline V gene. V gave up 3 bases and J gave up 3 bases, with 15 bases separating them. The CDR3 runs 15 residues. Here the CDR3 DNA reads TGCGCCAGCAGCTGGTCGGGACGGCAAGAAGAGACCCAGTACTTC. It encodes CASSWSGRQEETQYF.

This clonotype was counted only a few times. The CDR3 DNA reads TGTGCCACCAGTCGCCTGGGGGCGGAAATTAATAGCAATCAGCCCCAGCATTTT. Its translation is CATSRLGAEINSNQPQHF. The chain couples TRBV24-1 to TRBJ1-5; possible D gene TRBD1, 6 bases. V was cut by 6 bases and J by 0 bases, with 20 bases left in between. Germline CDR1 is KGHDR and CDR2 is SFDVKD. This CDR3 has 18 amino acids.

This clonotype was seen at least ten times. The CDR3 sequence: CASRDRTGSAYEQYF. In nucleotides, the CDR3 is TGTGCCAGTCGAGACAGGACAGGTTCCGCCTACGAGCAGTACTTC. The chain recombines TRBV11-1 with TRBJ2-7, with 7 bases matching TRBD1. J gave up 2 bases and V 9 bases, and 13 bases lay outside the gene matches. Germline CDR1 reads SGHAT; CDR2 reads FQDESV (reference sequence). This CDR3 comprises 15 residues. The full variable domain, its missing parts supplied by reference TRBV11-1 and TRBJ2-7, is EAEVAQSPRYKITEKSQAVAFWCDPISGHATLYWYRQILGQGPELLVQFQDESVVDDSQLPKDRFSAERLKGVDSTLKIQPAELGDSAMYLCASRDRTGSAYEQYFGPGTRLTVT.

In this sample, this clonotype turned up many times. The CDR3, as DNA: TGTGCCAGCAGAAACTCGGGACGGGGCTACACCTTC. Residues: CASRNSGRGYTF. This sequence joins TRBV6-5 and TRBJ1-2; D possibly corresponds to TRBD1 (5 bases). Trimming stripped 6 bases from V and 8 bases from J, with 13 bases between. This CDR3 comprises 12 residues. Germline-derived CDR1 and CDR2 are MNHEY and SVGAGI.

This clonotype was seen a few times. The V gene is TRBV20-1, the J gene TRBJ1-5; 12 bases agree with TRBD1. J lost 3 bases, V lost 5 bases, and 8 bases had no gene match. This CDR3 is 16 amino acids long. CDR1 DFQATT and CDR2 SNEGSKA come from the germline V gene (reference sequence). This CDR3 reads CSAPKGQGAINQPQHF. In DNA form, the CDR3 reads TGCAGTGCTCCGAAGGGACAGGGGGCTATCAATCAGCCCCAGCATTTT.

This clonotype has a handful of counts. This rearrangement joins TRBV6-2 or TRBV6-3 to TRBJ2-7; D assignment may be TRBD1 or TRBD2 (6 bases each). Trimming cost V 6 bases and J 2 bases, with 14 bases left between them. CDR3 length equals 14 residues. CDR1 and CDR2 from the germline V gene are MNHEY and SVGEGT. CDR3 residues: CASRAGHLTYEQYF. CDR3 nucleotide sequence: TGTGCCAGCAGGGCGGGACACCTAACCTACGAGCAGTACTTC.

The table lists this clonotype with many counts. The V call is TRBV20-1, the J call TRBJ2-1; 10 bases agree with TRBD2. V shed 0 bases, J shed 0 bases, and the junction held 5 bases outside the gene matches. The CDR3 is 17 amino acids. Germline V gives CDR1 DFQATT, CDR2 SNEGSKA (reference sequence). The DNA for the CDR3 is TGCAGTGCTAGAGACAGCGGGAGGGCGCGCTCCTACAATGAGCAGTTCTTC. Its translation is CSARDSGRARSYNEQFF.

This chain connects TRBV20-1 to TRBJ1-2; D may be TRBD1 (6 bases). Germline CDR1 DFQATT, CDR2 SNEGSKA (reference sequence). The CDR3 is 13 residues long. Trimming pared 6 bases from V and 5 bases from J, leaving 16 bases between. The CDR3 region has the DNA TGCAGTGCCTATAACAGGGAGACTTATGGCTACACCTTC. Translated, it gives CSAYNRETYGYTF.

This chain uses TRBV5-1 with TRBJ2-1, with 8 bases fitting TRBD2. Germline V lookup: CDR1 SGHRS, CDR2 YFSETQ. With V trimmed by 0 bases and J by 5 bases, 4 bases remained unmatched. The CDR3 has 15 amino acids. Here the CDR3 DNA reads TGCGCCAGCAGCTTGGCAGGGCGGGGGGACAATGAGCAGTTCTTC. The encoded protein is CASSLAGRGDNEQFF.

This clonotype was counted between two and nine times. V is TRBV3-1 and J is TRBJ1-6, with TRBD1 matching over 10 bases. The germline V gene encodes CDR1 LGHDT and CDR2 YNNKEL (reference sequence). The J segment lost 10 bases and the V segment lost 3 bases, leaving 3 bases of the junction unmatched. CDR3 length equals 14 residues. The CDR3 sequence: CASSHGTGVSPLHF. CDR3 sequence (DNA): TGTGCCAGCAGCCACGGGACAGGGGTGTCACCCCTCCACTTT.

In nucleotides, the CDR3 is TGTGCCAGCAGTCATGCAACTAGCGGGACTAGCTCCTACAATGAGCAGTTCTTC. The encoded protein is CASSHATSGTSSYNEQFF. J is TRBJ2-1 and V is TRBV3-1; 10 nucleotides align to TRBD2. Germline V lookup: CDR1 LGHDT, CDR2 YNNKEL (reference sequence). This CDR3 has 18 residues. J lost 0 bases, V lost 6 bases, and 11 bases had no gene match.

This clonotype appeared many times. The V gene is TRBV12-3 or TRBV12-4, the J gene TRBJ1-4; 8 bases match TRBD1. The CDR3 loop spans 16 amino acids. V lost 5 bases to trimming and J lost 1 base; unmatched junction nucleotides: 6. CDR3 region: CASSPGDRRTNEKLFF. CDR3 bases: TGTGCCAGCAGTCCGGGGGACAGGCGAACTAATGAAAAACTGTTTTTT.

This clonotype has more than one count but fewer than ten. The CDR3 protein is CASSLTPGTGNTGELFF. CDR3 sequence (DNA): TGTGCCAGCAGCTTAACGCCGGGGACCGGGAACACCGGGGAGCTGTTTTTT. The chain has TRBV7-3 and TRBJ2-2; D tentatively fits TRBD1 or TRBD2 (5 bases each). The V and J ends lost 0 bases and 1 base respectively, with 12 bases between them. This CDR3 has 17 residues. Germline V CDR1 and CDR2: SGHTA, FQGTGA.

This clonotype came up many times. Here the CDR3 reads CASSHGTYEQYF. As DNA, the CDR3 is TGTGCCAGCAGCCACGGTACCTACGAGCAGTACTTC. This rearrangement joins TRBV3-1 to TRBJ2-7; D not resolved. Trimming left V 3 bases short and J 2 bases short, with 5 bases between. CDR3 size: 12 residues. The germline V gene has CDR1 LGHDT and CDR2 YNNKEL (reference sequence).

J is TRBJ1-2 and V is TRBV29-1; TRBD1 is a possible D gene (6 bases). The CDR3 spans 11 residues. Germline CDR1 reads SQVTM; CDR2 reads ANQGSEA. V was shortened by 5 bases and J by 13 bases, with 17 bases between the two germline ends. This chain's CDR3 is CSVFGQLKPTF. The CDR3 bases are TGCAGCGTTTTCGGACAGTTAAAACCCACCTTC.